The 7 T cell receptor beta chains reported below all come from one sample, sequenced in a study of breast tumors, draining lymph nodes, adjacent tissues. TCRdb itself ran the multiplex PCR reads through MiXCR, one entry per CDR3 protein. The table lists fewer than 250,000 distinct CDR3 sequences, 32% of them singletons. The lymph nodes were axillary draining lymph nodes from breast cancer patients. Sequenced: axillary lymph node tissue. The receptor set was obtained from a female donor with breast cancer. Some clones in this sample may be carry-over from other donors' samples.

On this clonotype itself: A clone one base away is much larger, so this may be a read error. J is TRBJ2-5 and V is TRBV28; 9 bases fit TRBD1. Germline lookup yields CDR1 MDHEN and CDR2 SYDVKM. CDR3 length: 16 amino acids. CDR3 sequence reads: CASSFGQGKGEETQHF. The CDR3 DNA reads TGTGCCAGCAGTTTTGGACAGGGGAAGGGGGAAGAGACCCAGCACTTC. The full variable domain, with the rest looked up from reference TRBV28 and TRBJ2-5, is DVKVTQSSRYLVKRTGEKVFLECVQDMDHENMFWYRQDPGLGLRLIYFSYDVKMKEKGDIPEGYSVSREKKERFSLILESASTNQTSMYLCASSFGQGKGEETQHFGPGTRLLVL.

This clonotype was seen only a few times. The chain combines TRBV6-1 with TRBJ2-4; 7 nucleotides agree with TRBD1. V lost 6 bases and J lost 3; bases outside the gene matches: 8. In germline, CDR1 is MNHNS, CDR2 SASEGT. The CDR3 contains 15 residues. This CDR3 is CASSRQGMGKNIQYF. CDR3 sequence (DNA): TGTGCCAGCAGCCGACAGGGAATGGGCAAAAACATTCAGTACTTC.

This clonotype occurred many times. The V and J genes are TRBV20-1 and TRBJ2-2, with TRBD2 as a possible D gene (5 bases). Germline values: CDR1 DFQATT, CDR2 SNEGSKA (reference sequence). The V gene lost 3 bases and the J gene lost 7 bases, with 12 bases spanning the gap. CDR3 length: 13 amino acids. CDR3 coding DNA: TGCAGTGCTAGCGGGATACTAAGCGGGGAGCTGTTTTTT. This gives the protein CSASGILSGELFF.

Points on this clonotype: A read error is possible here, since a much larger clone lies one base away. V is TRBV6-5 and J is TRBJ2-1; 13 nucleotides agree with TRBD2. With 0 bases clipped from V and 4 bases from J, the junction kept 6 bases outside the gene matches. Germline CDR1 is MNHEY and CDR2 is SVGAGI. The CDR3 covers 18 residues. CDR3 amino acids: CASSYSSAGLAGYNEQFF. The CDR3 bases are TGTGCCAGCAGTTACTCTTCAGCGGGACTAGCGGGGTACAATGAGCAGTTCTTC.

This clonotype was seen ten or more times. V usage is TRBV5-1 and J usage is TRBJ1-4; D unresolved. The germline V gene encodes CDR1 SGHRS and CDR2 YFSETQ. The CDR3 loop spans 14 amino acids. The V and J ends lost 2 bases and 8 bases respectively, with 13 bases between them. The CDR3 DNA is TGCGCCAGCAGCTTCGGAAGCCCTGGAGAAAAACTGTTTTTT. Its protein product is CASSFGSPGEKLFF.

Comment on this clonotype: This clone may be a read error of a much larger clone one base away. The J gene is TRBJ2-7, the V gene TRBV6-1, with 8 bases identical to TRBD1. The CDR3 has 13 amino acids. V lost 8 bases, J lost 6 bases, and 9 bases stayed unmatched. CDR1 is MNHNS, CDR2 SASEGT, per germline. CDR3 in DNA: TGTGCCAGCGCCCGGACAGGGCAAGGCGAGCAGTACTTC. Its translation: CASARTGQGEQYF.

As concerns this clonotype: A much more abundant neighbour one base away suggests this may be a read error. The rearrangement links TRBV11-2 to TRBJ2-5, with D perhaps being TRBD1 or TRBD2 (5 bases each). Germline values: CDR1 SGHAT, CDR2 FQNNGV. The CDR3 is made up of 16 amino acids. Trimming took off 1 base at V and 7 bases at J, with 19 bases between the two ends. The CDR3 is CASSLGSSAFGGTQYF. CDR3 DNA: TGTGCCAGCAGCTTAGGAAGCAGCGCATTTGGGGGGACCCAGTACTTC.